This T cell receptor beta chain originates from a study of cytotoxic CD8 clonotypes in ibrutinib-treated CLL. Comment on this clone: The same CDR3 is also encoded by other DNA sequences in this sample.

Method: immunoSEQ multiplex PCR; TCRdb's copy keeps in-frame clones and lacks some. The sample shows 45,000 to 60,000 clones, roughly three fifths of them seen only once. The starting material was PBMCs, obtained after 24 months of ibrutinib treatment. This TCR was recovered from a human donor with chronic lymphocytic leukemia.

CDR3 in amino acids: CASSYRQGGGYTF. CDR3 bases: TGTGCCAGCAGTTACAGGCAGGGTGGCGGCTACACCTTC. J is TRBJ1-2 and V is TRBV6-5, with a possible D match to TRBD1 (5 bases). Trimming cost V 2 bases and J 8 bases, with 12 bases left between them. Germline V CDR1 and CDR2: MNHEY, SVGAGI. The CDR3 is made up of 13 amino acids.